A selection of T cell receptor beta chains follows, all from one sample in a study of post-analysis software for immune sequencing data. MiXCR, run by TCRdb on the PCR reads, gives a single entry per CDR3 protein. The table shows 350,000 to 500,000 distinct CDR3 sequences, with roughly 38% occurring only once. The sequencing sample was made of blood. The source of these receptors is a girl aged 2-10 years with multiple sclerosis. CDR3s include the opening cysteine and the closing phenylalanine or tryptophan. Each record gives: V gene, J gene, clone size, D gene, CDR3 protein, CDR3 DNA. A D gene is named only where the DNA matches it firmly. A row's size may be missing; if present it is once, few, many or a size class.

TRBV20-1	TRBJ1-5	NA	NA	CSAPRRGENQPQHF	TGCAGTGCTCCTCGCAGGGGTGAGAATCAGCCCCAGCATTTT
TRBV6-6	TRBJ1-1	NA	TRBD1	CASIYRGQRPEAFF	TGTGCCAGCATATACAGGGGGCAGCGCCCTGAAGCTTTCTTT
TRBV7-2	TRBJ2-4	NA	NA	CASRGGGGAKNIQYF	TGTGCCAGCAGGGGAGGGGGGGGAGCCAAAAACATTCAGTACTTC
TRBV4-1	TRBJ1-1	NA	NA	CASSQPAGWVTAFF	TGCGCCAGCAGCCAACCGGCAGGGTGGGTTACAGCTTTCTTT
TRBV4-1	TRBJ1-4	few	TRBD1	CASSQLDRTNEKLFF	TGCGCCAGCAGCCAACTGGACAGGACGAATGAAAAACTGTTTTTT
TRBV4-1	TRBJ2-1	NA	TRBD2	CASSPLGGGSYNEQFF	TGCGCCAGCAGCCCGTTGGGGGGGGGCTCCTACAATGAGCAGTTCTTC
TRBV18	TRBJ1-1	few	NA	CASSPQVNTEAFF	TGTGCCAGCTCACCGCAGGTGAACACTGAAGCTTTCTTT
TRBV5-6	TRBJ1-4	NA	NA	CASSHERRGRGGTNEKLFF	TGTGCCAGCAGCCACGAAAGACGGGGCAGAGGAGGAACTAATGAAAAACTGTTTTTT
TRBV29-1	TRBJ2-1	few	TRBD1	CSVQQGTGQETQFF	TGCAGCGTCCAACAGGGGACAGGACAAGAGACCCAGTTCTTC
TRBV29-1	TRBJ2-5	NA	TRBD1	CSVEERTGPQETQYF	TGCAGCGTTGAAGAGCGGACAGGGCCGCAAGAGACCCAGTACTTC
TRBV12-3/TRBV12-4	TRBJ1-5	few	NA	CASSLGGFQPQHF	TGTGCCAGCAGTTTAGGTGGTTTTCAGCCCCAGCATTTT
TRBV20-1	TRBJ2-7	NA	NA	CSARDGRSSYEQYF	TGCAGTGCTAGAGATGGGCGGAGCTCCTACGAGCAGTACTTC
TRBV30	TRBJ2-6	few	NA	CAWSVHSSSISGANVLTF	TGTGCCTGGAGTGTACACTCGAGTTCTATCTCTGGGGCCAACGTCCTGACTTTC
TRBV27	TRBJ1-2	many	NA	CARAGYGRLYGYTF	TGTGCCAGGGCAGGATACGGCAGGCTGTATGGCTACACCTTC
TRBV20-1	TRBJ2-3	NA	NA	CSARLSTDTQYF	TGCAGTGCGAGACTCAGCACAGATACGCAGTATTTT
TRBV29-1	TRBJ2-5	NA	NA	CSVEEGGETQYF	TGCAGCGTTGAGGAGGGGGGAGAGACCCAGTACTTC
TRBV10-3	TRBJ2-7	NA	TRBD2	CAISESATSVSYEQYF	TGTGCCATCAGTGAGTCGGCGACTAGCGTCTCCTACGAGCAGTACTTC
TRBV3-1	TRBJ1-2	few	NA	CASSQEGTGAYGYTF	TGTGCCAGCAGCCAAGAAGGGACCGGCGCGTATGGCTACACCTTC
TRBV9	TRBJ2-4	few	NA	CASSGFSQGLAKNIQYF	TGTGCCAGCAGCGGTTTCTCCCAGGGCCTAGCCAAAAACATTCAGTACTTC
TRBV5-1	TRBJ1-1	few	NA	CASSSLDSSFTEAFF	TGCGCCAGCAGCTCTCTGGACAGCTCCTTTACTGAAGCTTTCTTT
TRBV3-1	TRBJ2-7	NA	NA	CASSQLTVSYEQYF	TGTGCCAGCAGCCAACTGACGGTTTCCTACGAGCAGTACTTC
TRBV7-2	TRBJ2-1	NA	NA	CASAGRRYNEQFF	TGTGCCTCGGCGGGCAGACGCTACAATGAGCAGTTCTTC
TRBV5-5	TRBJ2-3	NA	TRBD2	CASSFGLAGDTQYF	TGTGCCAGCAGCTTCGGACTAGCGGGAGATACGCAGTATTTT
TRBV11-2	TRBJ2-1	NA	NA	CASSLSVPLSEPNEQFF	TGTGCCAGCAGCTTATCTGTTCCGCTTAGCGAACCCAATGAGCAGTTCTTC
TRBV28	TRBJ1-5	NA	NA	CATSPGYTGPQHF	TGTGCCACCTCTCCGGGATACACGGGGCCCCAGCATTTT
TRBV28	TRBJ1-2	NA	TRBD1	CASQAGTASNYGYTF	TGTGCCAGCCAAGCCGGGACAGCCTCTAACTATGGCTACACCTTC
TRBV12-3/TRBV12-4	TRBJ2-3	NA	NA	CASSSQTLDTQYF	TGTGCCAGCAGCTCTCAGACATTGGATACGCAGTATTTT
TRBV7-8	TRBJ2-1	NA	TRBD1	CASSTDRGPSNEQFF	TGTGCCAGCAGCACAGACAGGGGGCCCTCCAATGAGCAGTTCTTC
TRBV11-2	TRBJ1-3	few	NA	CASSLEDSGNTIYF	TGTGCCAGCAGCTTAGAGGACTCTGGAAACACCATATATTTT
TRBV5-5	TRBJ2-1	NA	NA	CASSAQGGSSYNEQFF	TGTGCCAGCAGCGCTCAGGGGGGTAGCTCCTACAATGAGCAGTTCTTC
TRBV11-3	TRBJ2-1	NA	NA	CASSPEPYNEQFF	TGTGCCAGCAGCCCGGAGCCATACAATGAGCAGTTCTTC
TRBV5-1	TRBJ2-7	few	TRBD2	CASSPWTSGLSYEQYF	TGCGCCAGCAGCCCATGGACTAGCGGTCTCTCCTACGAGCAGTACTTC
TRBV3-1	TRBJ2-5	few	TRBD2	CASSQAPGLASETQYF	TGTGCCAGCAGCCAAGCTCCGGGACTAGCGTCAGAGACCCAGTACTTC
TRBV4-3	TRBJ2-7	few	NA	CASSQDIGGSYEQYF	TGCGCCAGCAGCCAGGACATAGGTGGATCCTACGAGCAGTACTTC
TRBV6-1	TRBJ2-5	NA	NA	CASSEVSGSGTQYF	TGTGCCAGCAGTGAGGTTTCGGGGTCCGGGACCCAGTACTTC
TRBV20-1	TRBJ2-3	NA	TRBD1	CSASWGTGGSSDTQYF	TGCAGTGCTAGTTGGGGGACAGGGGGTAGCTCAGATACGCAGTATTTT
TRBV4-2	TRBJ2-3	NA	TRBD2	CASSPERESQYF	TGTGCCAGCAGCCCCGAGCGGGAGTCGCAGTATTTT
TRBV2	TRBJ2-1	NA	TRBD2	CASRISGGALYEQFF	TGTGCCAGCAGAATTAGCGGGGGGGCTTTATATGAGCAGTTCTTC
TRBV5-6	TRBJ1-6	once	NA	CASRPTGASNSPLHF	TGTGCCAGCAGACCGACGGGGGCGAGTAATTCACCCCTCCACTTT
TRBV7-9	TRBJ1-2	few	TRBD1	CASSFGTEDGYTF	TGTGCCAGCAGCTTCGGGACAGAGGATGGCTACACCTTC
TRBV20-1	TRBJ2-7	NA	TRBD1	CSAPGQSFEQYF	TGCAGTGCCCCGGGACAGTCTTTCGAGCAGTACTTC
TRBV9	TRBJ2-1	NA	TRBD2	CASSLQTSSGNEQFF	TGTGCCAGCAGCCTTCAGACTAGCAGCGGCAATGAGCAGTTCTTC
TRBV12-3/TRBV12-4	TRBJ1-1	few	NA	CASTEGSEAFF	TGTGCCAGCACGGAGGGGTCTGAAGCTTTCTTT
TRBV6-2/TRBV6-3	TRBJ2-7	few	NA	CASTRAFLAYEQYF	TGTGCCAGCACCCGGGCTTTCCTAGCCTACGAGCAGTACTTC
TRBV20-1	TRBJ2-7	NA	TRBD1	CSATPGTGGSYEQYF	TGCAGTGCCACCCCCGGGACAGGGGGGTCCTACGAGCAGTACTTC
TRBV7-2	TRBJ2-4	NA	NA	CASSLEGRVESIQYF	TGTGCCAGCAGCTTGGAGGGGCGAGTCGAAAGCATTCAGTACTTC
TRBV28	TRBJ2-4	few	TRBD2	CASSLTSGAAKNIQYF	TGTGCCAGCAGTTTAACTAGCGGGGCCGCCAAAAACATTCAGTACTTC
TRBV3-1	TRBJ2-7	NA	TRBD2	CASSQGLAGGIYEQYF	TGTGCCAGCAGCCAAGGACTAGCGGGGGGGATCTACGAGCAGTACTTC
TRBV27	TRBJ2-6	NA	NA	CASSSMQPGANVLTF	TGTGCCAGCAGTTCGATGCAACCTGGGGCCAACGTCCTGACTTTC
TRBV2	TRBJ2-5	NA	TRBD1	CASTGGEETQYF	TGTGCCAGCACAGGGGGCGAAGAGACCCAGTACTTC
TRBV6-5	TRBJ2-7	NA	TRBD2	CASSYSVTSGVEQYF	TGTGCCAGCAGTTACTCAGTGACTAGCGGGGTAGAGCAGTACTTC
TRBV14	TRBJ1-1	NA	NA	CASSQQVGGTEAFF	TGTGCCAGCAGCCAACAGGTGGGAGGCACTGAAGCTTTCTTT
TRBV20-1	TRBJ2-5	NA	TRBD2	CSARDLLAGEGETQYF	TGCAGTGCTAGAGATCTACTAGCGGGCGAGGGGGAGACCCAGTACTTC
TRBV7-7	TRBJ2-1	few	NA	CASSLYATDEQFF	TGTGCTAGCAGCTTGTATGCGACTGATGAGCAGTTCTTC
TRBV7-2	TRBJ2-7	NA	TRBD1	CASSPTTGAYEQYF	TGTGCCAGCAGCCCTACGACAGGGGCCTACGAGCAGTACTTC
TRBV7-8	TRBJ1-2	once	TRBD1	CASSLRLTGSGPYGYTF	TGTGCCAGCAGCTTACGTCTGACAGGGTCGGGCCCCTATGGCTACACCTTC
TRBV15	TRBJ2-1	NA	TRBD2	CATSLGRAPYNEQFF	TGTGCCACCTCCCTCGGGAGGGCCCCCTACAATGAGCAGTTCTTC
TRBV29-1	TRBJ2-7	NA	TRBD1	CSVEDRASSYEQYF	TGCAGCGTCGAGGACAGGGCTAGCTCCTACGAGCAGTACTTC
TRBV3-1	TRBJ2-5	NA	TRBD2	CASSQEGLAKETQYF	TGTGCCAGCAGCCAAGAGGGACTAGCGAAAGAGACCCAGTACTTC
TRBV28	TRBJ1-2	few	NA	CASSLAGGEIFYYGYTF	TGTGCCAGCAGTTTGGCTGGGGGCGAAATCTTTTACTATGGCTACACCTTC